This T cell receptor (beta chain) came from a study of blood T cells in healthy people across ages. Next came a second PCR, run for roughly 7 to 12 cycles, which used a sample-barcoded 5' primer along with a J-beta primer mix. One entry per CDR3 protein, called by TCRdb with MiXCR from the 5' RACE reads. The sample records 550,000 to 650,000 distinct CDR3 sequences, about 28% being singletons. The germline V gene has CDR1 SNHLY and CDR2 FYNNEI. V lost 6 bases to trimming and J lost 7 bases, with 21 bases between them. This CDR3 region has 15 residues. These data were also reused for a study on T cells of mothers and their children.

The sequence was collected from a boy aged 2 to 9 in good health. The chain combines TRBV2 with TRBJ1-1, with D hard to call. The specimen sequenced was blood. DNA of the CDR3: TGTGCCAGCAGCCAAGACCTTGTGGGATACATTGAAGCTTTCTTT. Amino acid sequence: CASSQDLVGYIEAFF.